Shown below are 6 T cell receptor beta chains from a single sample sequenced in a study of shared clonotypes between healthy human individuals. Sequencing was performed with immunoSEQ multiplex PCR; in TCRdb, only in-frame clones are kept and a portion is missing. Seen here are about 2.3 million clones, approximately 93% observed once, and the top ten hold 0.39%. Sequencing used naive CD4+ T cells from PBMCs. Subset indicated: CD45RA+ positively selected. These receptors came from a man aged 18 to 35 in good health. Some clones in this sample may be carry-over from other donors' samples.

The V and J genes are TRBV19 and TRBJ1-4; D gene uncertain. Trimming removed 7 bases at V and 6 bases at J, with 12 bases between. The germline V gene encodes CDR1 LNHDA and CDR2 SQIVND (reference sequence). The CDR3 length is 13 residues. The CDR3 region is CASTRREDEKLFF. For the CDR3, the DNA is TGTGCCAGTACCCGGCGGGAAGATGAAAAACTGTTTTTT.

About this clone: Compared with germline, one end of the junction differs, possibly owing to a read error. The chain uses TRBV5-1 and TRBJ2-3; TRBD2 aligns across 9 bases. The CDR3 spans 16 residues. Germline V CDR1 and CDR2: SGHRS, YFSETQ. The CDR3, as DNA: TGCGTCAGCAGCTTGCCGGTTAGCGGGAGTGCAGATACGCAGTATTTT. Translated, it gives CVSSLPVSGSADTQYF.

About this clone: Other nucleotide sequences from this sample produce the same CDR3. The chain joins TRBV7-9 to TRBJ1-3; D is ambiguous. Trimming cost V 0 bases and J 1 base, with 4 bases left between them. There are 14 residues in the CDR3. Germline CDR1 SEHNR, CDR2 FQNEAQ (reference sequence). CDR3 region: CASSLAGSGNTIYF. The CDR3, as DNA: TGTGCCAGCAGCTTAGCGGGATCTGGAAACACCATATATTTT.

This rearrangement joins TRBV10-3 to TRBJ2-7, with 8 bases matching TRBD1. This CDR3 has 12 residues. The V gene's germline CDR1 is ENHRY and CDR2 SYGVKD. After removal of 10 bases from V and 2 bases from J, the junction contained 4 bases not matched to a gene. CDR3 in DNA: TGTGCCACTGGGGACAGGCCCTACGAGCAGTACTTC. Translating it yields CATGDRPYEQYF.

The J gene is TRBJ2-7, the V gene TRBV30; 7 bases fit TRBD2. The CDR3 contains 15 residues. J lost 6 bases, V lost 1 base, and 12 bases had no gene match. Germline CDR1 reads GTSNPN; CDR2 reads SVGIG (reference sequence). CDR3 region: CAWSAQAGSGSEQYF. CDR3 DNA: TGTGCCTGGAGTGCCCAAGCGGGGTCGGGCAGCGAGCAGTACTTC.

The chain recombines TRBV23-1 with TRBJ2-3; no reliable D call. TRBV23-1 is sorted into the ORF group, with uncertain function. This CDR3 spans 14 amino acids. Trimming took off 0 bases at V and 3 bases at J, with 7 bases between the two ends. The CDR3 protein is CASSQSWGTDTQYF. CDR3 in DNA: TGCGCCAGCAGTCAATCGTGGGGTACAGATACGCAGTATTTT.